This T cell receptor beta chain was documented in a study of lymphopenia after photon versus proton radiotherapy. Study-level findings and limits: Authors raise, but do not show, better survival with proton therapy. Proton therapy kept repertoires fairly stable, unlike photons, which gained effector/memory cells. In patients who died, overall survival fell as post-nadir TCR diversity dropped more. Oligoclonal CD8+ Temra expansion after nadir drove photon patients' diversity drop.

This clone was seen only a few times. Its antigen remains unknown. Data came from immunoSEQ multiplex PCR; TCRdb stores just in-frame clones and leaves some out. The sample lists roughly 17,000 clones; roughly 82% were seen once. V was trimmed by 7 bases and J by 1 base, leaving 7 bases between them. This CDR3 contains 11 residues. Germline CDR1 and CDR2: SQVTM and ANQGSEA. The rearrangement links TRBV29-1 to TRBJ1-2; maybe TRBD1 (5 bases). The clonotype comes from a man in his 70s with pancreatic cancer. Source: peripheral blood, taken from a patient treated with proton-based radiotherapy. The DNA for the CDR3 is TGCAGCGCCCAGGGTAACTATGGCTACACCTTC. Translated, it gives CSAQGNYGYTF.